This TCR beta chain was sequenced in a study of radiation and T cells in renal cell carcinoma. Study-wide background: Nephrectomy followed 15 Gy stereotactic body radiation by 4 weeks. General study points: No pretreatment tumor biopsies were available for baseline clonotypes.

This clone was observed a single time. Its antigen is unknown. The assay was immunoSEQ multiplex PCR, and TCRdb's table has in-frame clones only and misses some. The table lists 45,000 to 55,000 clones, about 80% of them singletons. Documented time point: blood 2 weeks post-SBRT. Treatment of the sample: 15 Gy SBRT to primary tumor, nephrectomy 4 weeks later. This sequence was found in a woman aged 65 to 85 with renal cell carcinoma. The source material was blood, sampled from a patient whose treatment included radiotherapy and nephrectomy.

CDR3 sequence reads: CASSLAEYSYNEQFF. The CDR3 nucleotides read TGCGCCAGCAGCTTGGCAGAATACTCCTACAATGAGCAGTTCTTC. The chain uses TRBV5-1 and TRBJ2-1; D call uncertain. CDR1 is SGHRS and CDR2 is YFSETQ in the germline V gene. This CDR3 has 15 amino acids. Trimming removed 0 bases at V and 0 bases at J, with 7 bases between.